The next 8 T cell receptor beta chains were all read from a single sample in a study of T cells in narcolepsy. TCRdb's copy holds only in-frame clones and misses some; the assay was immunoSEQ multiplex PCR. The data show about 30,000 clones, roughly 77% seen once. The sequenced sample consisted of CD45RA- memory CD4+ T cells from PBMCs. All receptors come from a human donor with narcolepsy.

For the CDR3, the DNA is TGTGCCATCAGCGGGGGACAGGTGGCGTCCTACGAGCAGTACTTC. Residues: CAISGGQVASYEQYF. V and J are TRBV10-3 and TRBJ2-7; 8 nucleotides match TRBD1. The CDR3 sequence is 15 residues long. Looked up from germline, CDR1 is ENHRY and CDR2 is SYGVKD. The junction had 8 bases not matched to a gene; V was cut back by 6 bases and J by 1 base.

The CDR3 protein is CASSLGGLMKNTEAFF. The CDR3 DNA reads TGTGCCAGCAGTTTGGGGGGGCTCATGAAGAACACTGAAGCTTTCTTT. The J gene is TRBJ1-1, the V gene TRBV27; maybe TRBD1 (6 bases). CDR3 size: 16 residues. The V gene's germline CDR1 is MNHEY and CDR2 SMNVEV (reference sequence). V gave up 3 bases and J gave up 1 base, with 15 bases separating them.

The chain links TRBV28 to TRBJ2-7; the D is unclear. The CDR3 is made up of 12 amino acids. Germline values: CDR1 MDHEN, CDR2 SYDVKM. V lost 2 bases, J lost 3 bases, and 5 bases lay in between. CDR3 in amino acids: CASSLTGYEQYF. The CDR3 coding sequence is TGTGCCAGCAGTTTAACCGGCTACGAGCAGTACTTC.

This sequence joins TRBV28 and TRBJ2-3; TRBD2 might be the D (6 bases). Germline CDR1 is MDHEN and CDR2 is SYDVKM. V dropped 6 bases and J dropped 0 bases, with 10 bases sitting between them. The CDR3 spans 14 residues. CDR3 sequence reads: CASRVGGSTDTQYF. The CDR3 nucleotides read TGTGCCAGCAGGGTTGGAGGGAGCACAGATACGCAGTATTTT.

In its sample, this clone was seen a few times. The chain combines TRBV9 with TRBJ2-1; 13 bases are a match to TRBD2. The CDR3 runs 15 residues. The germline V gene has CDR1 SGDLS and CDR2 YYNGEE. Unmatched junction bases numbered 6, after V lost 5 bases and J lost 7 bases. The CDR3 here is CASRPPGLAGNEQFF. The CDR3 DNA reads TGTGCCAGCAGGCCACCGGGACTAGCGGGAAATGAGCAGTTCTTC.

In its sample, this clone was seen a few times. The rearrangement joins TRBV9 to TRBJ2-1; tentatively, D is TRBD2 (8 bases). Germline V gene sequence: CDR1 SGDLS, CDR2 YYNGEE. The ends were cut back, 4 bases at V and 8 bases at J, with 19 bases in the middle. CDR3 length: 15 residues. The CDR3 nucleotides are TGTGCCAGCAGCTTTACAGGGGCGGGGGGCGATGAGCAGTTCTTC. This translates into CASSFTGAGGDEQFF.

The chain joins TRBV18 to TRBJ2-3, with a tentative D call TRBD2 (6 bases). V lost 7 bases to trimming and J lost 0 bases, with 14 bases between them. This CDR3 contains 15 residues. Germline V CDR1 and CDR2: KGHSH, LQKENI. CDR3: CASFAGQGSTDTQYF. The CDR3, as DNA: TGTGCCAGCTTCGCGGGGCAAGGGAGCACAGATACGCAGTATTTT.

V gene TRBV6-1 combines with J gene TRBJ2-3, with a possible D match to TRBD2 (6 bases). Germline assignment: CDR1 MNHNS and CDR2 SASEGT. The ends were cut back, 2 bases at V and 6 bases at J, with 15 bases in the middle. This CDR3 spans 15 amino acids. The CDR3 here is CASSEHLGGRDTQYF. In nucleotides, the CDR3 is TGTGCCAGCAGTGAACACCTGGGAGGTCGGGATACGCAGTATTTT.